This is a list of T cell receptor beta chains from one sample in a study of Ad26.COV2.S vaccination and SARS-CoV-2 variants. The method was immunoSEQ multiplex PCR; TCRdb's version includes in-frame clones alone and lacks a portion of them. The table shows around 450,000 clones, with about nine tenths occurring only once. This specimen was peripheral blood, taken in a trial of Ad26.COV2.S vaccine versus placebo. All receptors come from a person aged 18-60 years who received the Ad26.COV2.S COVID-19 vaccine or a placebo. The conserved cysteine and the conserved F or W are not part of the CDR3 here. Each record gives: D gene, V gene, J gene, CDR3 protein. D genes are given only for firm matches.

>TRBD1|TRBV27|TRBJ1-6
ASKTGRSYNSPLH
>-|TRBV21-1|TRBJ2-1
ASSTGTGFINEQF
>TRBD1|TRBV29-1|TRBJ2-1
SVAPGQGGGNEQF
>TRBD1|TRBV19|TRBJ2-7
ASTSTGNEQY
>-|TRBV5-1|TRBJ1-2
ASSLAERSPNYGYT
>-|TRBV28|TRBJ2-6
ASSFLSGANVLT
>TRBD1|TRBV30|TRBJ2-7
ACQTGVEQY
>TRBD2|TRBV4-2|TRBJ2-1
ASSQDVSGTGEQF
>TRBD2|TRBV29-1|TRBJ2-7
SVEDAGLAGDPYEQY
>-|TRBV7-6|TRBJ2-6
ASSGDTWLSGANVLT
>TRBD2|TRBV5-5|TRBJ2-1
ASSSHLAGGPNEQF
>-|TRBV12-3/TRBV12-4|TRBJ2-7
ASSLDGPGQY
>-|TRBV27|TRBJ1-6
ASGRPGDSPLH
>TRBD1|TRBV7-9|TRBJ1-6
ASSSDSRDRGNSPLH
>TRBD2|TRBV29-1|TRBJ2-5
SVAGLAGQETQY
>TRBD2|TRBV27|TRBJ2-1
ASRTGGRALYNEQF
>TRBD1|TRBV6-5|TRBJ2-2
ATRQGRGTGELF
>-|TRBV14|TRBJ2-1
ASSQDRRGSSYNEQF
>-|TRBV5-4|TRBJ2-7
ASRRGAGEDNEQY
>-|TRBV6-6|TRBJ2-3
ASSLLSQADTQY
>TRBD2|TRBV2|TRBJ2-3
ASSADTSGSKRADTQY
>-|TRBV27|TRBJ2-7
ASSVGQY
>TRBD1|TRBV6-2/TRBV6-3|TRBJ1-2
ASSSGTVDGYT
>-|TRBV3-1/TRBV3-2|TRBJ1-2
ASSQAQGGGYT
>TRBD1|TRBV5-5|TRBJ2-7
ASSLAWGQGDEQY
>-|TRBV3-1/TRBV3-2|TRBJ1-6
ASSQDRVRTNSPLH
>TRBD1|TRBV13|TRBJ1-6
ASRGQGANSPLH
>-|TRBV6-5|TRBJ2-1
AAKGFSGNEQF
>TRBD1|TRBV7-2|TRBJ2-5
ASLDRGQETQY
>-|TRBV5-6|TRBJ2-1
ASSPGGRPTGHEQF
>-|TRBV10-3|TRBJ1-1
AISEHVAGLNTEAF
>TRBD2|TRBV3-1/TRBV3-2|TRBJ2-1
ASSHPRGGPAGVSSYNEQF
>-|TRBV6-1|TRBJ2-5
ASSEWVERTQY
>-|TRBV6-6|TRBJ1-4
ASSPIGEKLF
>TRBD1|TRBV11-2|TRBJ1-6
ASSRQGPYSPLH
>-|TRBV28|TRBJ1-2
ASSDGPTRGYT
>TRBD2|TRBV9|TRBJ2-1
ASMPGLAGSWDNEQF
>TRBD1|TRBV10-3|TRBJ2-7
AISDGTGGYEQY
>TRBD1|TRBV5-4|TRBJ1-1
ASSLKKPGGIEAF
>-|TRBV19|TRBJ2-2
ASSIGKGVGTGELF
>TRBD2|TRBV12-5|TRBJ2-1
ASMRGFIGSKYNEQF
>-|TRBV27|TRBJ2-7
ASSLPPGLSSYEQY
>-|TRBV28|TRBJ1-5
ASSFTGINQPQH
>-|TRBV5-6|TRBJ1-3
ASSYQGRNTIY
>-|TRBV7-9|TRBJ2-5
ASSARSETQY
>TRBD2|TRBV6-5|TRBJ2-3
ASTSGTDTQY
>-|TRBV28|TRBJ2-2
ASSLRGSGDTGELF
>TRBD2|TRBV28|TRBJ2-1
ASSTSGQTPYNEQF
>TRBD2|TRBV7-9|TRBJ2-1
ASGVLAGGLSSYNEQF
>-|TRBV20-1|TRBJ2-3
SASGSDTQY
>-|TRBV5-1|TRBJ2-5
ASSLGAGSGQETQY
>-|TRBV4-2|TRBJ2-7
ASSQYQAYEQY
>TRBD1|TRBV18|TRBJ2-7
ASSPLGTGAYEQY
>TRBD2|TRBV2|TRBJ2-1
ASRETGTSIPNEQF
>-|TRBV7-2|TRBJ2-1
ASSSDPSNEQF
>-|TRBV11-2|TRBJ2-7
ASRTAYEQY
>-|TRBV7-3|TRBJ2-1
ASSPIAGTPYNEQF
>TRBD1|TRBV28|TRBJ1-5
ASSPLPDRGPGQPQH
>TRBD2|TRBV5-1|TRBJ2-7
ASSSGLAGAPRYEQY
>TRBD1|TRBV9|TRBJ2-3
ASSVGQITDTQY